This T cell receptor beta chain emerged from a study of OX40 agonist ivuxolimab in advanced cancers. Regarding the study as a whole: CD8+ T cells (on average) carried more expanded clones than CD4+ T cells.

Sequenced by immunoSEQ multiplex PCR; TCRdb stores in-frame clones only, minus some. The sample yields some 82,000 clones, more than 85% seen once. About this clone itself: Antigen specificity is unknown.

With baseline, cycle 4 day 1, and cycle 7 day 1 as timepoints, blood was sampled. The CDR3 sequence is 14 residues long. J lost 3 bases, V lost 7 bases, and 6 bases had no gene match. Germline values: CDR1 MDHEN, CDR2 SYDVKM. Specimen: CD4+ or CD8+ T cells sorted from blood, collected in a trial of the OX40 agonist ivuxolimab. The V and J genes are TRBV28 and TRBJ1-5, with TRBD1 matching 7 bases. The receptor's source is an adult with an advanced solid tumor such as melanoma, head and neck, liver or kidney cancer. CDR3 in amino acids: CASTIGQANQPQHF. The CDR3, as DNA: TGTGCCAGCACCATCGGACAGGCCAATCAGCCCCAGCATTTT. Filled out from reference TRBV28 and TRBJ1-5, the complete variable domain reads DVKVTQSSRYLVKRTGEKVFLECVQDMDHENMFWYRQDPGLGLRLIYFSYDVKMKEKGDIPEGYSVSREKKERFSLILESASTNQTSMYLCASTIGQANQPQHFGDGTRLSIL.